The T cell receptor (beta chain) under discussion was sequenced for a study of T-cell memory formation after mild COVID-19. The authors produced TCR alpha and TCR beta cDNA libraries with sample barcodes and UMIs by 5'RACE using constant-segment primers. TCRdb processed the 5' RACE reads anew with MiXCR; each CDR3 protein has one entry. In the table there are approximately 300,000 distinct CDR3 sequences, over 7% of which are singletons. General study findings and limits: CD4+ contracting clones were found mainly in CM and EM, and CD8+ ones in EMRA. Among clones contracting day 15 to 85, CD4/CD8 was balanced, whereas later expanders leaned CD4+. That cross-reactive memory joined was suggested by some responding clones appearing in pre-infection memory.

Concerning this clonotype itself: Its specificity is not known.

This CDR3 has 13 amino acids. V was cut by 8 bases and J by 1 base, with 11 bases left in between. Germline V gene lookup returns CDR1 MNHEY and CDR2 SVGAGI. Sequenced sample: PBMCs or a T cell subset sorted from them (not recorded which). The gene calls are TRBV6-5 and TRBJ2-5, with D hard to call. The source is a man aged 18 to 35 who had mild COVID-19 (a few samples of this study predate the infection). Cell type and time point are not known. DNA of the CDR3: TGTGCCAGCGGGTCCGGCAGCCAAGAGACCCAGTACTTC. It encodes CASGSGSQETQYF.